The 11 T cell receptor beta chains in this list originate from one sample, sequenced in a study of blood T cell repertoires in COVID-19. Here immunoSEQ multiplex PCR was the method, and the copy in TCRdb shows in-frame clones only, minus some. Of 300,000 or so clones listed, roughly 82% are singletons. The material sequenced was peripheral blood. Receptors were obtained from a woman between 50 and 59 years old with acute or convalescent COVID-19.

This sequence joins TRBV11-2 and TRBJ2-5, with 9 bases aligning to TRBD1. Germline values: CDR1 SGHAT, CDR2 FQNNGV. Trimming at V came to 5 bases and at J to 5 bases, leaving 6 bases not matched to a gene. CDR3 length: 14 amino acids. The CDR3 loop reads CASSDGTGSETQYF. CDR3 sequence (DNA): TGTGCCAGCAGCGACGGGACAGGGTCGGAGACCCAGTACTTC.

The chain couples TRBV21-1 to TRBJ2-7; the table's TRBD2 call for D was not verified on the DNA. TRBV21-1 is noted as a pseudogene. The CDR3 spans 18 residues. The CDR3 reads CASSKVRTSGRFEGEQYF. The CDR3 DNA is TGTGCCAGCAGCAAAGTGCGGACTAGCGGGAGGTTCGAGGGCGAGCAGTACTTC.

The chain recombines TRBV3-1 (or the pseudogene TRBV3-2) with TRBJ1-1; D is uncertain. Germline CDR1 LGHDT, CDR2 YNNKEL (reference sequence). The CDR3 is 11 amino acids. V gave up 1 base and J gave up 11 bases, with 8 bases separating them. The CDR3 is CASSQAQWAFF. The CDR3 region has the DNA TGTGCCAGCAGCCAAGCCCAGTGGGCTTTCTTT.

The genes are TRBV18 and TRBJ1-1, with 8 bases lining up with TRBD1. Germline lookup yields CDR1 KGHSH and CDR2 LQKENI. V dropped 7 bases and J dropped 5; count of bases not matched to a gene: 3. This CDR3 is built from 12 residues. CDR3 amino acids: CASFTGGTEAFF. The CDR3 nucleotides read TGTGCCAGCTTCACAGGGGGTACTGAAGCTTTCTTT.

In this sample, this clone turned up a few times. The V gene is TRBV13, the J gene TRBJ2-7, with D perhaps TRBD2 (5 bases). V was trimmed by 2 bases and J by 7 bases, leaving 12 bases between them. The CDR3 is 13 residues long. The germline CDR1 and CDR2 sequences are PRHDT and FYEKMQ (reference sequence). The CDR3 is CASSLLRVVEQYF. In DNA, the CDR3 is TGTGCCAGCAGCTTACTGCGGGTGGTAGAGCAGTACTTC.

The rearrangement joins TRBV27 to TRBJ1-1; a possible D gene is TRBD1 (5 bases). V dropped 3 bases and J dropped 4 bases, with 9 bases sitting between them. The CDR3 runs 13 residues. CDR1 is MNHEY, CDR2 SMNVEV, per germline (reference sequence). CDR3 sequence (DNA): TGTGCCAGCAGTTTCGGGGGGTTCACTGAAGCTTTCTTT. Its protein product is CASSFGGFTEAFF.

In this sample, this clone turned up once. The CDR3 coding sequence is TGTGCCTGGAGTGATCAAAGGGGCCGGGAGCTGTTTTTT. Amino acid sequence: CAWSDQRGRELFF. This rearrangement joins TRBV30 to TRBJ2-2; the D gene is possibly TRBD1 (5 bases). The CDR3 is 13 residues long. The V and J ends lost 1 base and 9 bases respectively, with 12 bases between them. Germline CDR1 and CDR2: GTSNPN and SVGIG (reference sequence). The whole variable domain, remainder taken from reference TRBV30 and TRBJ2-2, is SQTIHQWPATLVQPVGSPLSLECTVEGTSNPNLYWYRQAAGRGLQLLFYSVGIGQISSEVPQNLSASRPQDRQFILSSKKLLLSDSGFYLCAWSDQRGRELFFGEGSRLTVL.

The V call is TRBV28, the J call TRBJ2-7; maybe TRBD1 (6 bases). From germline, CDR1 is MDHEN and CDR2 SYDVKM. The CDR3 is 13 residues long. Trimming removed 2 bases at V and 5 bases at J, with 10 bases between. CDR3 nucleotide sequence: TGTGCCAGCAGTTTAACCAGGGGCCACGAGCAGTACTTC. It is translated as CASSLTRGHEQYF.

The rearrangement links TRBV27 to TRBJ2-7; 7 bases line up with TRBD1. The V and J ends lost 8 bases and 2 bases, in that order; junction bases with no gene match: 12. The CDR3 extends over 15 amino acids. Germline assignment: CDR1 MNHEY and CDR2 SMNVEV (reference sequence). The CDR3 sequence: CASPLRQGFTYEQYF. DNA for the CDR3: TGTGCCAGCCCATTAAGACAGGGATTCACCTACGAGCAGTACTTC.

The chain joins TRBV7-2 to TRBJ2-7, with a weak D call TRBD2 (6 bases). Deletions cut 6 bases from V and 2 bases from J, with 8 bases between. The CDR3 covers 12 residues. Germline V CDR1 and CDR2: SGHTA, FQGNSA. CDR3 nucleotides: TGTGCCAGCAGGCGCGGGGCCTACGAGCAGTACTTC. Its protein product is CASRRGAYEQYF.

The CDR3 loop reads CAWSAGTGYQPQHF. CDR3 DNA sequence: TGTGCCTGGAGTGCCGGGACAGGATATCAGCCCCAGCATTTT. This chain joins TRBV30 and TRBJ1-5, with 8 bases aligning to TRBD1. Trimming removed 1 base from V and 5 bases from J; junction bases left unmatched: 4. CDR3 length: 14 amino acids. CDR1 and CDR2 (germline): GTSNPN, SVGIG (reference sequence).